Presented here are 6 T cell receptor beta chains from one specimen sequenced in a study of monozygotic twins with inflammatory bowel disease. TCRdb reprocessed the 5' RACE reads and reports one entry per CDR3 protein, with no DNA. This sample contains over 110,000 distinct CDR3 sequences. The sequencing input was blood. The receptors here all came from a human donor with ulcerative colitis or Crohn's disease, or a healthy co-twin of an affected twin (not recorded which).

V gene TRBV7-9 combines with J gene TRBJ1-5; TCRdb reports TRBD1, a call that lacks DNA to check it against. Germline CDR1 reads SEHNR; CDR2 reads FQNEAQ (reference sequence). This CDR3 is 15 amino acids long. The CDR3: CASSSTGYVNQPQHF.

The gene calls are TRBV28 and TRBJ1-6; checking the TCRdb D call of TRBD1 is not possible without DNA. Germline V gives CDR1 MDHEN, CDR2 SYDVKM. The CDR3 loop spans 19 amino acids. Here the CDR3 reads CASSYQFRTGTGLNSPLHF.

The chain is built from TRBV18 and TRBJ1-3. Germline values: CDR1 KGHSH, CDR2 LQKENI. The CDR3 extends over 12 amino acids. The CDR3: CASSPRRNTIYF.

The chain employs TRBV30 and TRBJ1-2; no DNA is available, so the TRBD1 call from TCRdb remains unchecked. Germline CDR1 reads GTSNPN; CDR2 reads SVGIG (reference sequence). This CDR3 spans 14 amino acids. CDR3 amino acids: CARAEGAATYGYTF.

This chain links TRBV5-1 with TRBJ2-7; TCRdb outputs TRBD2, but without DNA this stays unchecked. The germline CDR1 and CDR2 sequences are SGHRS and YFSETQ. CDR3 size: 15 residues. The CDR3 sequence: CASSLLAKPSYEQYF.

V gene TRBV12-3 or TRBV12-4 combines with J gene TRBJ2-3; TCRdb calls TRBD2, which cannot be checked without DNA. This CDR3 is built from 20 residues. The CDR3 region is CASSLEGLRSRNPATDTQYF.